The T cell receptor (beta chain) under discussion was sequenced for a study of CD8 T cells in Susac syndrome. Sequencing of TCR beta was performed on blood CD8+ T cells and on blood CD4+ T cells. FACS was used to enrich TEMRA cells, whereas the CD8+ and CD4+ T cells were obtained by negative isolation. There are 15 residues in the CDR3. The junction had 8 bases not matched to a gene; V was cut back by 2 bases and J by 6 bases. Looked up from germline, CDR1 is SGDLS and CDR2 is YYNGEE. Broader study findings: Clonal expansion was not observed in the Susac syndrome CD4+ T cell repertoires.

Random hexamers were used to reverse transcribe the RNA input (about 0.45 to 1 ug). The method of amplification for TCR beta CDR3 was immunoSEQ multiplex PCR, covering 54 Vbeta and 13 Jbeta. From the immunoSEQ multiplex PCR reads, TCRdb called clonotypes with MiXCR, one entry per CDR3 protein. The sample shows 160,000 or so distinct CDR3 sequences, approximately 96% of them seen only once. This clonotype was seen just once. Its target is not known. The chain couples TRBV9 to TRBJ2-1, with TRBD1 identical over 7 bases. The clonotype was recovered from a human donor with Susac syndrome. Sequenced: CD4+ T cells from PBMCs. The CDR3 sequence: CASSVLGQAFNEQFF. The CDR3 DNA sequence: TGTGCCAGCAGCGTCCTCGGACAGGCTTTCAATGAGCAGTTCTTC.